These T cell receptor beta chains were read from a single sample in a study of blood T cell repertoires in COVID-19. The data were produced by immunoSEQ multiplex PCR, yet TCRdb's version contains in-frame clones alone and is incomplete. The data contain hundreds of thousands of clones, 85% of them singletons. Source material: PBMCs or T cells enriched from blood (not recorded which). These receptors all come from a woman between 50 and 59 years old who had recovered from COVID-19. The CDR3 runs from the conserved cysteine through the conserved F or W. D genes are given only for firm matches. A row's size may be missing; if present it is once, few, many or a size class.

TRBD2	-	TRBV29-1	TRBJ2-7	TGCAGCGTAGTAGCGGGAGCCTCCTACGAGCAGTACTTC	CSVVAGASYEQYF
-	-	TRBV6-4	TRBJ1-1	TGTGCCAGCAGTGACTCGAAGGGGGTGGCCACTGAAGCTTTCTTT	CASSDSKGVATEAFF
-	-	TRBV30	TRBJ1-4	TGTGCCTGGGGCCGGGAGGTGTCGGAAAAACTGTTTTTT	CAWGREVSEKLFF
-	medium-sized	TRBV11-2	TRBJ2-7	TGTGCCAGCAGCTGGGACAACCCCTACGAGCAGTACTTC	CASSWDNPYEQYF
-	-	TRBV7-2	TRBJ1-5	TGTGCCAGCTCGGATAGGGTTAGCGATCAGCCCCAGCATTTT	CASSDRVSDQPQHF
TRBD1	-	TRBV6-5	TRBJ1-2	TGTGCCAGCAGTTCTGGACAGGGGGCTCACTATGGCTACACCTTC	CASSSGQGAHYGYTF
-	-	TRBV6-5	TRBJ2-2	TGTGCCACAACTAGGGTCGTGGGCGGGGAGCTGTTTTTT	CATTRVVGGELFF
TRBD2	few	TRBV29-1	TRBJ2-1	TGCAGCGTTACGGGACTAGCGGGATCCGCCTACAATGAGCAGTTCTTC	CSVTGLAGSAYNEQFF
-	-	TRBV12-3/TRBV12-4	TRBJ2-7	TGTGCCAGCTCAGGGCTGGTGTACGAGCAGTACTTC	CASSGLVYEQYF
TRBD2	-	TRBV7-9	TRBJ2-1	TGTGCCAGCAGCTCCTCACGGACTAGCGGGAGGGATTACAATGAGCAGTTCTTC	CASSSSRTSGRDYNEQFF
-	-	TRBV5-5	TRBJ1-1	TGTGCCAGCAGCTTGGAGGGACATATAGGAACTGAAGCTTTCTTT	CASSLEGHIGTEAFF
TRBD1	-	TRBV25-1	TRBJ1-5	TGTGCCAGCAGTGGACAGGGGAGCAATCAGCCCCAGCATTTT	CASSGQGSNQPQHF
-	-	TRBV4-1	TRBJ1-1	TGCGCCAGCAGCCAAGACCAGGGTCCCACAGTCGCTTTCTTT	CASSQDQGPTVAFF
TRBD1	-	TRBV6-5	TRBJ2-7	TGTGCCAGCAGTTACGGGACAGGGGGCTTTCTGTACTTC	CASSYGTGGFLYF
-	-	TRBV7-8	TRBJ1-4	TGTGCCAGCAGCCTGTTTCTGGAAGAGGCTAATGAAAAACTGTTTTTT	CASSLFLEEANEKLFF
TRBD1	-	TRBV24-1	TRBJ1-2	TGTGCCACCGTGAGGACAGGGGGGTCTGGCTACACCTTC	CATVRTGGSGYTF
-	few	TRBV7-2	TRBJ1-2	TGTGCCAGCAGCTTAGCGACAAGTTGGGTTGGCGGCTACACCTTC	CASSLATSWVGGYTF
-	-	TRBV30	TRBJ2-7	TGTGCCTTCCAGCCGTCGGGTCCCTACGAGCAGTACTTC	CAFQPSGPYEQYF
-	-	TRBV3-1/TRBV3-2	TRBJ1-1	TGTGCCAGCAGCCAAGACCCACGGGTCGACGCTTTCTTT	CASSQDPRVDAFF
-	-	TRBV19	TRBJ1-5	TGTGCCAGCTCGACTGGACAGTTTAGCAATCAGCCCCAGCATTTT	CASSTGQFSNQPQHF
-	-	TRBV7-2	TRBJ2-1	TGTGCCAGCAGCTTAGGGGCAGTCTCCTACAATGAGCAGTTCTTC	CASSLGAVSYNEQFF
-	-	TRBV15	TRBJ1-1	TGTGCCACCAGCAGACTCCACGGGGGTGAAGCTTTCTTT	CATSRLHGGEAFF
TRBD1	-	TRBV9	TRBJ1-3	TGTGCCAGCAGCCTTCGGACAGGGGTTGGAAACACCATATATTTT	CASSLRTGVGNTIYF
TRBD1	few	TRBV12-3/TRBV12-4	TRBJ1-2	TGTGCCAGCAGTCGACAGGGGGCTTTGGGCTACACCTTC	CASSRQGALGYTF
-	-	TRBV10-2	TRBJ1-1	TGCGCCAGCAGTGAAGCAGGGTTTACCACTGAAGCTTTCTTT	CASSEAGFTTEAFF
-	-	TRBV9	TRBJ1-2	TGTGCCAGCAGCGTAGGTCCCGGACAAATCATCGAGGAAGGCTACACCTTC	CASSVGPGQIIEEGYTF
TRBD1	-	TRBV3-1/TRBV3-2	TRBJ2-7	TGTGCCAGCAGCCCCGGGACAGGGGGGTACGAGCAGTACTTC	CASSPGTGGYEQYF
-	-	TRBV21-1	TRBJ2-7	TGTGCCAGCAGCATAGCAGGGGTCAGCGACGAGCAGTACTTC	CASSIAGVSDEQYF
-	-	TRBV4-3	TRBJ2-2	TGCGCCAGCAGCCAAGAAACAGGGTGGAGCGGGGAGCTGTTTTTT	CASSQETGWSGELFF
-	few	TRBV27	TRBJ1-5	TGTGCCAGCAGTTCCACAGATAATCAGCCCCAGCATTTT	CASSSTDNQPQHF
-	few	TRBV3-1/TRBV3-2	TRBJ2-7	TGTGCCAGCAGCCAAGATGCCAGTAGCTTCTACGAGCAGTACTTC	CASSQDASSFYEQYF
TRBD1	-	TRBV6-1	TRBJ2-7	TGTGCCAGCAGTGACCCGGGACAGTTGAGCTCCTACGAGCAGTACTTC	CASSDPGQLSSYEQYF
-	-	TRBV9	TRBJ1-1	TGTGCCAGCAGCCCGGGGGGGCGCACTGAAGCTTTCTTT	CASSPGGRTEAFF
-	-	TRBV5-1	TRBJ2-3	TGCGCCAGCAGCCTGCCTGCTGGCGGGGGCACAGATACGCAGTATTTT	CASSLPAGGGTDTQYF
TRBD1	-	TRBV30	TRBJ1-1	TGTGCCTGGAGTGTAATTGGGACAGGGAGGACTGAAGCTTTCTTT	CAWSVIGTGRTEAFF
-	-	TRBV5-1	TRBJ1-4	TGCGCCAGCAGCTTGGAAGCAGGGTCAGGTGAAAAACTGTTTTTT	CASSLEAGSGEKLFF
-	-	TRBV7-2	TRBJ1-3	TGTGCCAGCAGCTTCCCTGGCAAAAACACCATATATTTT	CASSFPGKNTIYF
-	once	TRBV6-1	TRBJ1-1	TGTGCCAGCAGTGACAGGGGAAGCATGAACACTGAAGCTTTCTTT	CASSDRGSMNTEAFF
-	-	TRBV18	TRBJ2-1	TGTGCCAGCTCACCACCGACAGGATCCTACAATGAGCAGTTCTTC	CASSPPTGSYNEQFF
TRBD1	-	TRBV5-1	TRBJ1-4	TGCGCCAGCAGCTTGGCCAGAGGGGGCGGTGAAAAACTGTTTTTT	CASSLARGGGEKLFF
-	-	TRBV19	TRBJ1-5	TGTGCCAGTAGTAACACGGGCCTGGGAGGCAATCAGCCCCAGCATTTT	CASSNTGLGGNQPQHF
-	-	TRBV16	TRBJ1-2	TGTGCCAGCAGCCAATCTCAGGGTTATGGCTACACCTTC	CASSQSQGYGYTF
-	-	TRBV5-6	TRBJ2-3	-	CASSLEAVAGGIF